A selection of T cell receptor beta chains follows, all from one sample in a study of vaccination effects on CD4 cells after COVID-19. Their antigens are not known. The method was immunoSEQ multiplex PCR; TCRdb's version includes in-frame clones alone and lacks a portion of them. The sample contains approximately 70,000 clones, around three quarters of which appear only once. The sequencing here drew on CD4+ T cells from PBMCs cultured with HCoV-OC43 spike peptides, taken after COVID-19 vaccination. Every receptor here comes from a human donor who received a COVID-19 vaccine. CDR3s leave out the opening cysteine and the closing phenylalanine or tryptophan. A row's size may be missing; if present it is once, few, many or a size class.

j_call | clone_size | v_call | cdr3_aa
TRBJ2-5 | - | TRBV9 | ASSVAPTGRETQY
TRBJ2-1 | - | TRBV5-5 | ASSHGTSGQNEQF
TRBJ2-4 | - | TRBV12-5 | ASGRQPGQGSVISKNIQY
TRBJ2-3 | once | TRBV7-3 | ASSLWGGADTQY
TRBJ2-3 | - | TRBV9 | ASSKPGQGYTDTQY
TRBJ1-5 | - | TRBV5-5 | ASSLGTGGFQPQH
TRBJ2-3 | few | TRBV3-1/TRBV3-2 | ASSQVPDTQY
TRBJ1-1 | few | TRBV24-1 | ATSDPTGGNTEAF
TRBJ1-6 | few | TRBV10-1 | ASSDSNSPLH
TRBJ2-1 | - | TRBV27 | ASSWVGTNEQF
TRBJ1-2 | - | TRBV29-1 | SVAANYGYT
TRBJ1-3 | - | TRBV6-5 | ASSFGGPGNTIY
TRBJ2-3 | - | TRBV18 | ASSLGTDTQY
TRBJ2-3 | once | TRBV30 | AWKRGWGRSTDTQY
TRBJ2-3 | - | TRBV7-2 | ASSLPQRGGVSTDTQY
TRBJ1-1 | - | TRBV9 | ASSLSPTGGGTEAF
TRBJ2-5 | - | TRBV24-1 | ATSDPGQVSGETQY
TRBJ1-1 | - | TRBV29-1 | SVTTGPITEAF
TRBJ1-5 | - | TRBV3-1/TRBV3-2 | ASSFSDREGQPQH
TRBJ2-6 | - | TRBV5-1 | ASSFEGPGANVLT
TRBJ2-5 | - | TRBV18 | ASSPISSGGASKTQY
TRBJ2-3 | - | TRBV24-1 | ATSDSPGEGALDTQY
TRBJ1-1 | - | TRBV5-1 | ASSPLGQGNTEAF
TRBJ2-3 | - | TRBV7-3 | ASSSNSYTDTQY
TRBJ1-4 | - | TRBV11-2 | ASSIQGTEKLF
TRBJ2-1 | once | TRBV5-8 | ASSLEWGATSYNEQF
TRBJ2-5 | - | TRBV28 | ASGRWETQY
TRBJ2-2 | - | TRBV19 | ASSTKGLTTGELF
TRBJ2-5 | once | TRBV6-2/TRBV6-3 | ASSPAQETQY
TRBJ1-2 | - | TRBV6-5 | ASSYSSSGRFYGYT
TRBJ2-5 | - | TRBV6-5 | ASRKGQGGVETQY
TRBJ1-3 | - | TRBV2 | ATSGDAISGNTIY
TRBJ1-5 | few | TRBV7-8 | ASSSRAQGGQPQH
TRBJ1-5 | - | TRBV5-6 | ASSTRNSNQPQH
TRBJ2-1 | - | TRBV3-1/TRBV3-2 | ASSPSSGQVNEQF
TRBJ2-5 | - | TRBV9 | ASSTPGAGETQY
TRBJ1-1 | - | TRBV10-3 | AIRAGEDTEAF
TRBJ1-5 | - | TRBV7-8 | ASSSGGTGNQPQH
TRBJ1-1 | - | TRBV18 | ASSPLTELSGTF
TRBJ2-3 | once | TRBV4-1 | ASSQRLAGGTDTQY
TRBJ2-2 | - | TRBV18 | ASSPDLVSTGELF
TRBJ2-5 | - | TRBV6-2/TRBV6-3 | ASSYSLGTQY
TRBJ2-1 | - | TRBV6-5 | ASRTSVSYNEQF
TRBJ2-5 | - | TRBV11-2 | ASSKDRGRETQY
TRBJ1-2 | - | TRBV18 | ASSPTTEASNYGYT
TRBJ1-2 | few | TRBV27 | ASSPGGLRALGTFGGYT
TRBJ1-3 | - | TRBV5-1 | ASSHFVGTSGNTIY
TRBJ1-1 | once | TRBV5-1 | ASKTVRETEAF
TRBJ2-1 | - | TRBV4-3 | ASSQDIPQRVSIVNEQF
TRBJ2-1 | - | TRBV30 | AWSTPRGREQF
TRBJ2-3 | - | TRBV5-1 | ASSLVTAGPEDTQY
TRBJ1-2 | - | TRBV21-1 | ASSRTGAIILYGYT
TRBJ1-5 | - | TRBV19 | ASTDRGYSNQPQH
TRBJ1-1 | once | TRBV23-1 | ASSHSQGAAGNTEAF
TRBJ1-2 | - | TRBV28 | ASSLGGGSYGYT
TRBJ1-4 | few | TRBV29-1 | SVGEEKLF
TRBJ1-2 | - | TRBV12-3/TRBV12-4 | ASSWLQGVGYT